This entry lists 10 T cell receptor beta chains sequenced from one sample in a study of regulatory T cells in long-lasting Graves disease. Arm-PCR of CDR3 regions and iRepertoire HTBI primers were used to build TCR beta libraries. TCRdb passed the multiplex PCR reads through MiXCR, listing each CDR3 protein once. The profile shows 300,000 or so distinct CDR3 sequences, less than 20% of them singletons. Time point meaning: persistent/refractory GD, antithyroid drugs over 5 years with positive TRAb. The TCR library was prepared using RNA isolated from PBMCs. The sequences come from peripheral blood mononuclear cells (PBMCs), collected when the disease was refractory, from a patient treated with antithyroid drugs. These receptors all stem from a female donor with Graves disease.

As for this clonotype: Given a much more abundant clone one base away, this may be a read error. The chain couples TRBV6-2 or TRBV6-3 to TRBJ1-4, with D perhaps TRBD1 (6 bases). Germline V gene lookup returns CDR1 MNHEY and CDR2 SVGEGT. This CDR3 comprises 14 residues. DNA of the CDR3: TGTGCCAACAGTTACGGGGGGGCGCTTGAAAAACTGTTTTTT. Residues: CANSYGGALEKLFF.

The genes are TRBV24-1 and TRBJ1-5; possible D gene TRBD1, 6 bases. From germline, CDR1 is KGHDR and CDR2 SFDVKD. The V end was cut by 6 bases, the J end by 0 bases, with 17 bases between. The CDR3 is 17 residues long. The CDR3 protein is CATSSPQGLDSNQPQHF. The CDR3 DNA reads as TGTGCCACCAGTTCGCCACAGGGCTTGGATAGCAATCAGCCCCAGCATTTT.

This clonotype occurred many times. The chain combines TRBV5-8 with TRBJ1-4; 8 nucleotides align to TRBD1. V was pared by 0 bases and J by 8 bases, with 6 bases of the junction left unmatched. Looked up from germline, CDR1 is SGHTS and CDR2 is YDEGEE. This CDR3 comprises 15 residues. CDR3 nucleotide sequence: TGTGCCAGCAGCTTGGACGGTCGGACAGGGGAAAAACTGTTTTTT. Amino acids: CASSLDGRTGEKLFF.

This clonotype was seen a few times. The V and J genes are TRBV19 and TRBJ1-2, with D possibly being TRBD1 (5 bases). The CDR3 is 13 amino acids. The germline V and J ends were trimmed by 3 bases and 9 bases, with 14 bases remaining between them. Germline assignment: CDR1 LNHDA and CDR2 SQIVND (reference sequence). The CDR3 sequence: CASSIPGPRSYTF. The CDR3 nucleotides read TGTGCCAGTAGTATCCCAGGGCCCAGAAGCTACACCTTC.

This clonotype appeared many times. Here the CDR3 DNA reads TGTGCCAGCAGTAGACAGGGAAACTCCTACGAGCAGTACTTC. Its translation: CASSRQGNSYEQYF. The chain carries TRBV27 and TRBJ2-7, with 7 bases that match TRBD1. This CDR3 spans 14 amino acids. Germline trimming cut 5 bases from V and 0 bases from J; bases unmatched to any gene: 4. From germline, CDR1 is MNHEY and CDR2 SMNVEV (reference sequence).

This clonotype has more than one count but fewer than ten. The chain couples TRBV5-1 to TRBJ2-7, with D possibly being TRBD1 (5 bases). The length of the CDR3 is 18 residues. The V end lost 3 bases, the J end lost 0 bases, and 22 bases lay between the germline ends. Looked up from germline, CDR1 is SGHRS and CDR2 is YFSETQ. The DNA for the CDR3 is TGCGCCAGCAGCTCTGCTGCGTACAGGAGCCAGAGCTCCTACGAGCAGTACTTC. Encoded protein: CASSSAAYRSQSSYEQYF.

This clonotype was observed a few times. The chain has TRBV19 and TRBJ1-1, with 11 bases lining up with TRBD1. J was trimmed by 5 bases and V by 6 bases; bases with no gene match: 8. The germline CDR1 and CDR2 sequences are LNHDA and SQIVND (reference sequence). The CDR3 spans 15 residues. CDR3 in amino acids: CASSTGTGGRTEAFF. As DNA, the CDR3 is TGTGCCAGTAGCACAGGGACAGGGGGGAGAACTGAAGCTTTCTTT. The entire variable domain, with the rest obtained from reference TRBV19 and TRBJ1-1, is as follows: DGGITQSPKYLFRKEGQNVTLSCEQNLNHDAMYWYRQDPGQGLRLIYYSQIVNDFQKGDIAEGYSVSREKKESFPLTVTSAQKNPTAFYLCASSTGTGGRTEAFFGQGTRLTVV.

This clonotype was counted ten times or more. The chain uses TRBV28 and TRBJ2-2; tentative D call: TRBD1 (6 bases). CDR1 is MDHEN, CDR2 SYDVKM, per germline. CDR3 length: 17 amino acids. The V and J ends lost 2 bases and 7 bases respectively, with 20 bases between them. CDR3 coding DNA: TGTGCCAGCAGTTTACTCTGGGGCAGGGGCGTTCACGGGGAGCTGTTTTTT. Its protein product is CASSLLWGRGVHGELFF.

The rearrangement uses TRBV29-1 and TRBJ2-3; TRBD2 matches at 7 bases. Trimming cost V 4 bases and J 2 bases; bases outside gene matches: 3. Germline V gives CDR1 SQVTM, CDR2 ANQGSEA. The CDR3 covers 13 residues. This CDR3 is CSVAGRATDTQYF. CDR3 DNA: TGCAGCGTTGCTGGGAGGGCCACAGATACGCAGTATTTT.

This clonotype has a count of ten or more. The rearrangement joins TRBV20-1 to TRBJ2-5, with 9 bases aligning to TRBD2. V gave up 0 bases and J gave up 4 bases; unmatched junction bases: 6. Per germline, CDR1 DFQATT and CDR2 SNEGSKA (reference sequence). This CDR3 comprises 15 residues. The CDR3 nucleotides read TGCAGTGCTAGAGAGGCGGGGGGGGGACGAGAGACCCAGTACTTC. This codes for CSAREAGGGRETQYF.